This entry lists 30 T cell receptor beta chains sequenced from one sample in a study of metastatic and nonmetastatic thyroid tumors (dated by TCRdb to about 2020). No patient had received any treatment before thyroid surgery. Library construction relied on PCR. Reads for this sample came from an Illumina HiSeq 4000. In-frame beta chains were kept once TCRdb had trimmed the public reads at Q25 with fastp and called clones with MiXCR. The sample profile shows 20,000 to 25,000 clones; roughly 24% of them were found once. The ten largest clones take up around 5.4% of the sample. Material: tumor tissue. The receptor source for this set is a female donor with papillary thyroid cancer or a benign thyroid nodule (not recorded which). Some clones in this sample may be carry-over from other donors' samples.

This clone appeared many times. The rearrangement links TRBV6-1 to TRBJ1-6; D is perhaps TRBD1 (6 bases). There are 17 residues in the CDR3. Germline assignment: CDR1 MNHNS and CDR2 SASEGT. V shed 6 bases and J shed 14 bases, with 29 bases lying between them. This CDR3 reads CASSLLHPELQGDALHF. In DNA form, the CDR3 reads TGTGCCAGCAGCCTACTTCACCCCGAGTTACAGGGTGATGCCCTCCACTTT.

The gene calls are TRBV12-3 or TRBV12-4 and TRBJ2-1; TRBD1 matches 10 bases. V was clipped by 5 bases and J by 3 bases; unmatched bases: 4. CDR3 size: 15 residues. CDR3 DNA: TGTGCCAGCAGTCCGGACAGGGGGTACTACAATGAGCAGTTCTTC. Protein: CASSPDRGYYNEQFF.

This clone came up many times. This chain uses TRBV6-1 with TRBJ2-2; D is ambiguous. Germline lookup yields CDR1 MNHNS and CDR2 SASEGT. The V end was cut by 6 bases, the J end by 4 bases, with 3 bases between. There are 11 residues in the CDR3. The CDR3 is CASRFTGELFF. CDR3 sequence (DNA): TGTGCCAGCAGGTTCACCGGGGAGCTGTTTTTT.

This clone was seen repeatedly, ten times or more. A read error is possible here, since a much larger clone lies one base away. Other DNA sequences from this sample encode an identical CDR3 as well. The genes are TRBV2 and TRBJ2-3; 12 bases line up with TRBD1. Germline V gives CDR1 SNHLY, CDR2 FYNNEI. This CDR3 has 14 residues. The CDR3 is CASSPGQGAPTQYF. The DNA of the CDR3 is TGCGCCAGCAGCCCGGGACAGGGGGCACCGACGCAGTATTTT.

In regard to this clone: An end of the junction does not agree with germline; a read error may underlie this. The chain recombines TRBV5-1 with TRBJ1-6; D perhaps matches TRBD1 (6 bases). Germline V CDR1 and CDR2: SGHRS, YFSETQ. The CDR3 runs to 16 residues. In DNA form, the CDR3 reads TGCACCAGCAGCTCCGGGGATAGGGGGAAGGATTCACCCCTCCACTTT. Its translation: CTSSSGDRGKDSPLHF.

The CDR3 region is CASIACTGGRAGELFF. The CDR3 region has the DNA TGTGCCAGCATCGCATGTACAGGGGGTAGGGCCGGGGAGCTGTTTTTT. J is TRBJ2-2 and V is TRBV7-3; TRBD1 aligns across 8 bases. The CDR3 extends over 16 amino acids. Germline CDR1 and CDR2: SGHTA and FQGTGA. V was clipped by 7 bases and J by 6 bases; unmatched bases: 13.

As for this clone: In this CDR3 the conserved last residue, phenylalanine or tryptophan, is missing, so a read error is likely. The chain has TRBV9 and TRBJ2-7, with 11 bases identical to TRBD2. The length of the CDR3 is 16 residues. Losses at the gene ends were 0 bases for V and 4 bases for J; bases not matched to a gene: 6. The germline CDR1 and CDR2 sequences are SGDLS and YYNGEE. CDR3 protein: CASSVGPGLAVYEQYL. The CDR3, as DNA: TGTGCCAGCAGCGTAGGCCCGGGACTAGCGGTGTACGAGCAGTACCTC.

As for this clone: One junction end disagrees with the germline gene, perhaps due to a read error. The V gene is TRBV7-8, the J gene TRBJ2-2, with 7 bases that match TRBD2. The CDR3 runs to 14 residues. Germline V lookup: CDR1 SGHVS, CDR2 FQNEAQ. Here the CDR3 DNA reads TGTGCCAGCAGGACTAGCTGGGTAACCGGGGAGCTGTTTTTC. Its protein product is CASRTSWVTGELFF.

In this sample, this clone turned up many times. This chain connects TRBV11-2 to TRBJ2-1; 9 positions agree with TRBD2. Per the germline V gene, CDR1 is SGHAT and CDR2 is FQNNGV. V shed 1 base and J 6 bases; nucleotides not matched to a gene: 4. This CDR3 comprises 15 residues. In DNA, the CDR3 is TGTGCCAGCAGCTTAGGGCGGGGGGGCCTCAATGAGCAGTTCTTC. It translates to CASSLGRGGLNEQFF.

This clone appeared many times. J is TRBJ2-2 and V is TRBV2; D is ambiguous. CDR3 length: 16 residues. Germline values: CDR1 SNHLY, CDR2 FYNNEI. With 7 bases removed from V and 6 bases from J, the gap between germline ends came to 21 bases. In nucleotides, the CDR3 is TGTGCCAGCACGGGCAGTGAAATCACTAATCCCGGGGAGCTGTTTTTT. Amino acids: CASTGSEITNPGELFF.

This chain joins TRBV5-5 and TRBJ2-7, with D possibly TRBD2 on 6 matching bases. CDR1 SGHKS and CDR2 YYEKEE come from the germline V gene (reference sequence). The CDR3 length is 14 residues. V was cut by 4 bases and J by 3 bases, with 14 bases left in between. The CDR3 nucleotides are TGTGCCAGCAGCCTGGCGGGGAGACACTACGAGCAGTACTTC. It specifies CASSLAGRHYEQYF.

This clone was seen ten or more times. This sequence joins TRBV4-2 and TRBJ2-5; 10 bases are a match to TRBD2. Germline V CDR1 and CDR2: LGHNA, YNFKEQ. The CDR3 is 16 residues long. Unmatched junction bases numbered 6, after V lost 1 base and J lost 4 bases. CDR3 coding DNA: TGTGCCAGCAGCCAAGGAGCGGGGGGGCTTCTAGAGACCCAGTACTTC. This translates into CASSQGAGGLLETQYF.

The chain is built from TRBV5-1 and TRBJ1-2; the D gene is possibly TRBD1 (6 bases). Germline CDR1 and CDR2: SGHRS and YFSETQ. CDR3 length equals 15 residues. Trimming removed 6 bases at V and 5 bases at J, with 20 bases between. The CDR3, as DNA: TGCGCCAGCACAAAAACGGGGGGCGCTGATTATGGCTACACCTTC. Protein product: CASTKTGGADYGYTF. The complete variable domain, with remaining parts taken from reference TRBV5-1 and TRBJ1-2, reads KAGVTQTPRYLIKTRGQQVTLSCSPISGHRSVSWYQQTPGQGLQFLFEYFSETQRNKGNFPGRFSGRQFSNSRSEMNVSTLELGDSALYLCASTKTGGADYGYTFGSGTRLTVV.

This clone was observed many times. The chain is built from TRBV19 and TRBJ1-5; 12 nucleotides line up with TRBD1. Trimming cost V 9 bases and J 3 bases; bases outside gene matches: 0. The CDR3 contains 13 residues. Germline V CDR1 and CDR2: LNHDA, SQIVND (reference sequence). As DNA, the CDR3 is TGTGCCAGGGGACAGGGGGCCAATCAGCCCCAGCATTTT. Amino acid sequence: CARGQGANQPQHF.

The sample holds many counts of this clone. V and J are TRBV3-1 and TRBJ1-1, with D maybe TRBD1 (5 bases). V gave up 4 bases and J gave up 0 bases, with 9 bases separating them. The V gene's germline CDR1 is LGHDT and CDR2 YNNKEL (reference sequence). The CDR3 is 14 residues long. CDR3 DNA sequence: TGTGCCAGCAGCCCCTCGGGGGTGAACACTGAAGCTTTCTTT. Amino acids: CASSPSGVNTEAFF.

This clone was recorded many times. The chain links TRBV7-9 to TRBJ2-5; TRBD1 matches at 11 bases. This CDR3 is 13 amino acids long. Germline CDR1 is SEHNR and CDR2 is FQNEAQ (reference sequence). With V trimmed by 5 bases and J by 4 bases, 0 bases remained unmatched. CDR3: CASSGTGGETQYF. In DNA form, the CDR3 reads TGTGCCAGCAGCGGGACAGGGGGAGAGACCCAGTACTTC. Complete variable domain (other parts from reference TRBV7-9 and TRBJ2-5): DTGVSQNPRHKITKRGQNVTFRCDPISEHNRLYWYRQTLGQGPEFLTYFQNEAQLEKSRLLSDRFSAERPKGSFSTLEIQRTEQGDSAMYLCASSGTGGETQYFGPGTRLLVL.

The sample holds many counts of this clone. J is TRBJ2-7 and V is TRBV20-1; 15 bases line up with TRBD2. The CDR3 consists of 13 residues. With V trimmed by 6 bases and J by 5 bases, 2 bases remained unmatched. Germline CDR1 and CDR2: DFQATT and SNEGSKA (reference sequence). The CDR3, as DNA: TGCAGTGCGTGGACTAGCGGGGGGGACGAGCAGTACTTC. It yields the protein CSAWTSGGDEQYF.

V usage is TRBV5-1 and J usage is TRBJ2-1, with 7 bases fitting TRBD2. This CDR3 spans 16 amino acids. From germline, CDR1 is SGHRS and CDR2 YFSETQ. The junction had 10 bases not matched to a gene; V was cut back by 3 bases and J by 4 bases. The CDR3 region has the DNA TGCGCCAGCAGCTCGACCAGCGTGGGGGGGTACAATGAGCAGTTCTTC. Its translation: CASSSTSVGGYNEQFF.

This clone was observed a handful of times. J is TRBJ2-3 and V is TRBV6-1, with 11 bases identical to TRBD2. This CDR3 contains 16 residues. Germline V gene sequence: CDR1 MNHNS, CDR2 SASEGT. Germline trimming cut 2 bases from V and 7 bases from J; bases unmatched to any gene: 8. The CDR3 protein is CASSESTSGGFNTQYF. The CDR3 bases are TGTGCCAGCAGTGAAAGTACTAGCGGGGGATTTAATACGCAGTATTTT.

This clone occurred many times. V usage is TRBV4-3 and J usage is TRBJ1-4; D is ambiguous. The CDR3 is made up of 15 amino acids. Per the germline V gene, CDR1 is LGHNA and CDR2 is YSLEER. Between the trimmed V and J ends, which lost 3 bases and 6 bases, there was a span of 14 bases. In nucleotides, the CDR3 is TGCGCCAGCAGCCAGGATCTTGTAGGGCATGAAAAACTGTTTTTT. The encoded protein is CASSQDLVGHEKLFF.

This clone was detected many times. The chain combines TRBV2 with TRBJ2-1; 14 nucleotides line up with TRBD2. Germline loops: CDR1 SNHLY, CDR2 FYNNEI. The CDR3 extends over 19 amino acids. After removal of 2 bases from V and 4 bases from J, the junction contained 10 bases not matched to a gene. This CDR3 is CASSEKWLGLAGEYNEQFF. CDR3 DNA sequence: TGTGCCAGCAGTGAAAAGTGGCTGGGACTAGCGGGGGAATACAATGAGCAGTTCTTC. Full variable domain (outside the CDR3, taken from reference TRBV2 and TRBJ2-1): EPEVTQTPSHQVTQMGQEVILRCVPISNHLYFYWYRQILGQKVEFLVSFYNNEISEKSEIFDDQFSVERPDGSNFTLKIRSTKLEDSAMYFCASSEKWLGLAGEYNEQFFGPGTRLTVL.

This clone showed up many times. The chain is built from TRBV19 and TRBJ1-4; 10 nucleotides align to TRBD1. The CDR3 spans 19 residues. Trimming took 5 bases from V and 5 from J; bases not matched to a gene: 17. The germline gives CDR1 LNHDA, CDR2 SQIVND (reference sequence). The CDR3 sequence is CASSPIPGTGVPTNEKLFF. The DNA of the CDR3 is TGTGCCAGTAGTCCAATTCCCGGGACAGGGGTCCCCACAAATGAAAAACTGTTTTTT.

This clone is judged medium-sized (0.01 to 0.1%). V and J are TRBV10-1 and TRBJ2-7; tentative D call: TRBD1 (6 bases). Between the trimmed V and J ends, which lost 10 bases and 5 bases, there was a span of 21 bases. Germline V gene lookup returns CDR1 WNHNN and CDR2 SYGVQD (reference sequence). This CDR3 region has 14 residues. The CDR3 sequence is CANTGTPRSDEQYF. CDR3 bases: TGCGCCAACACCGGGACACCGAGAAGCGACGAGCAGTACTTC.

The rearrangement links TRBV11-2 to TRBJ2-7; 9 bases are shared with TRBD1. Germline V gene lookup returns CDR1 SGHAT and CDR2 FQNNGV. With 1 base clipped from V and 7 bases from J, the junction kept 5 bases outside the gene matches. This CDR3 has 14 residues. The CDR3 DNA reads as TGTGCCAGCAGCTTAGTGGGGACAGGGATAGAGCAGTACTTC. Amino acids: CASSLVGTGIEQYF.

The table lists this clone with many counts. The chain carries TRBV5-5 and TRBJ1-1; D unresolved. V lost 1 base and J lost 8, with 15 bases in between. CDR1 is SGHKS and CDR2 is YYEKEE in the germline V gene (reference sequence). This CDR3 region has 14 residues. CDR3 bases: TGTGCCAGCAGCTTGTTGGTTCTGTCGGGGGAAGCTTTCTTT. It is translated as CASSLLVLSGEAFF.

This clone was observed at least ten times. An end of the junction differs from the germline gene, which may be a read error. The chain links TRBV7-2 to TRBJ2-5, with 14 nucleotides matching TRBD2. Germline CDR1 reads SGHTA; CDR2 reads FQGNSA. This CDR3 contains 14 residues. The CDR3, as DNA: TGTGCCAGCACCCAGGGACTAGCGGGGGCCCGAGGGTATTTC. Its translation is CASTQGLAGARGYF.

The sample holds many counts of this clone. CDR3 DNA sequence: TGTGCCAGCAGCTCCCGGGACACCTCCATCTGGGAGCAGTACTTC. Translating gives CASSSRDTSIWEQYF. This sequence joins TRBV9 and TRBJ2-7, with a tentative D call TRBD1 (6 bases). V lost 4 bases and J lost 7, with 21 bases in between. Germline CDR1 is SGDLS and CDR2 is YYNGEE. The CDR3 is 15 amino acids.

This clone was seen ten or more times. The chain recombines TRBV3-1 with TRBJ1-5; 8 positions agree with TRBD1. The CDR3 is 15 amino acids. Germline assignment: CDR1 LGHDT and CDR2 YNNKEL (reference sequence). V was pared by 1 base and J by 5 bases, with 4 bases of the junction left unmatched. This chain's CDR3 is CASSQGTGQYQPQHF. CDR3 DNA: TGTGCCAGCAGCCAAGGGACAGGGCAGTATCAGCCCCAGCATTTT. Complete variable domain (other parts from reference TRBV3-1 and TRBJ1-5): DTAVSQTPKYLVTQMGNDKSIKCEQNLGHDTMYWYKQDSKKFLKIMFSYNNKELIINETVPNRFSPKSPDKAHLNLHINSLELGDSAVYFCASSQGTGQYQPQHFGDGTRLSIL.

CDR3 sequence reads: CASIPGTGEGKLFF. The CDR3 DNA is TGTGCCAGCATCCCCGGGACAGGGGAAGGGAAGCTGTTTTTT. The chain carries TRBV28 and TRBJ1-4, with 10 bases lining up with TRBD1. Germline loops: CDR1 MDHEN, CDR2 SYDVKM. V trimming: 7 bases; J trimming: 14 bases; junction bases outside the gene matches: 13. CDR3 length equals 14 residues.

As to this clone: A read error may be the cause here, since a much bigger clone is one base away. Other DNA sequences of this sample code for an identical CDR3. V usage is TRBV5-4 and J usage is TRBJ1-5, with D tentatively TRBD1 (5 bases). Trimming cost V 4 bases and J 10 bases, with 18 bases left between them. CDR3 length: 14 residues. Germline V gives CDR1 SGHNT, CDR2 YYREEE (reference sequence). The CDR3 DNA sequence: TGTGCCAGCAGCCTTGGAGGGGCAGGTCAACCCCAGCATTTT. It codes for CASSLGGAGQPQHF.